These 4 T cell receptor beta chains came from one sample sequenced in a study of cytomegalovirus exposure and HLA in healthy donors. PCR primers comprised 60 Vbeta and 13 Jbeta primers. Here immunoSEQ multiplex PCR was the method, and the copy in TCRdb shows in-frame clones only, minus some. The table includes about 180,000 clones, approximately 80% detected once. Specimen: PBMCs. The receptors come from a man younger than 30 in good health and CMV-seronegative.

The genes are TRBV28 and TRBJ2-3; D may be TRBD2 (7 bases). Per germline, CDR1 MDHEN and CDR2 SYDVKM. V lost 10 bases and J 4 bases, leaving 18 bases between the germline ends. The CDR3 is made up of 14 amino acids. As DNA, the CDR3 is TGTGCCACCAGGCCTACAGGGAGGGCAGATACGCAGTATTTT. Protein sequence: CATRPTGRADTQYF.

Only one count was recorded for this clone. The V gene is TRBV4-1, the J gene TRBJ2-6; D perhaps matches TRBD1 (5 bases). V was shortened by 8 bases and J by 0 bases, with 17 bases between the two germline ends. Germline assignment: CDR1 MGHRA and CDR2 YSYEKL. CDR3 length: 17 residues. The CDR3 DNA reads as TGCGCCAGCGGTGAAGACAGACTTTTCTCTGGGGCCAACGTCCTGACTTTC. Translation gives CASGEDRLFSGANVLTF.

The rearrangement uses TRBV11-3 and TRBJ2-5; TRBD1 aligns across 8 bases. Germline V lookup: CDR1 SGHNT, CDR2 YENEEA. The junction had 7 bases not matched to a gene; V was cut back by 2 bases and J by 5 bases. The CDR3 loop spans 15 amino acids. CDR3 sequence (DNA): TGTGCCAGCAGCTTATCAGGGGGCTTGGGGGAGACCCAGTACTTC. Translation: CASSLSGGLGETQYF. The full variable domain, with the rest looked up from reference TRBV11-3 and TRBJ2-5, is EAGVVQSPRYKIIEKKQPVAFWCNPISGHNTLYWYLQNLGQGPELLIRYENEEAVDDSQLPKDRFSAERLKGVDSTLKIQPAELGDSAVYLCASSLSGGLGETQYFGPGTRLLVL.

J is TRBJ2-7 and V is TRBV14; 7 nucleotides align to TRBD1. The ends lost 4 bases at V and 2 bases at J; junction bases unmatched: 11. This CDR3 spans 16 amino acids. CDR1 SGHDN and CDR2 FVKESK come from the germline V gene. CDR3 protein: CASSRLPGQRTYEQYF. CDR3 in DNA: TGTGCCAGCAGCCGCCTACCGGGACAGCGAACCTACGAGCAGTACTTC. Variable domain in full (rest from reference TRBV14 and TRBJ2-7): EAGVTQFPSHSVIEKGQTVTLRCDPISGHDNLYWYRRVMGKEIKFLLHFVKESKQDESGMPNNRFLAERTGGTYSTLKVQPAELEDSGVYFCASSRLPGQRTYEQYFGPGTRLTVT.